A selection of T cell receptor beta chains follows, all from one sample in a study of response to subunit inactivated influenza vaccine. Each CDR3 protein is one row after TCRdb ran MiXCR on the RT-PCR reads. The table records 300,000 to 350,000 distinct CDR3 sequences, roughly 22% of them present only once. The input for sequencing was PBMCs from blood, taken about 20 months after vaccination. Receptor source: a man aged 45-69 years who received an inactivated influenza vaccine. The CDR3 runs from the conserved cysteine through the conserved F or W. The D gene is left open where the match is weak. Size is stated for part of the rows, as once, few or many counts, or as a class when the clone is expanded.

V	size	D	J	CDR3	DNA
TRBV18	many	.	TRBJ1-5	CASSPGLNSNQPQHF	TGTGCCAGCTCACCAGGCCTGAATAGCAATCAGCCCCAGCATTTT
TRBV18	few	TRBD1	TRBJ1-2	CASSPQGEDGYTF	TGTGCCAGCTCACCCCAGGGGGAGGATGGCTACACCTTC
TRBV20-1	.	TRBD1	TRBJ1-5	CSASSGGRRNQPQHF	TGCAGTGCTAGTTCAGGGGGACGACGCAATCAGCCCCAGCATTTT
TRBV3-1	.	TRBD1	TRBJ2-1	CASSLGTGGYNEQFF	TGTGCCAGCAGCCTCGGGACAGGGGGGTACAATGAGCAGTTCTTC
TRBV10-3	once	.	TRBJ2-1	CAISGAGQGFGNEQFF	TGTGCCATCAGTGGGGCAGGGCAAGGGTTTGGGAATGAGCAGTTCTTC
TRBV12-3/TRBV12-4	few	.	TRBJ2-1	CASSEWGVSSYNEQFF	TGTGCCAGCAGCGAATGGGGGGTAAGCTCCTACAATGAGCAGTTCTTC
TRBV12-3/TRBV12-4	.	TRBD2	TRBJ2-3	CASRPGLAGVLSFDTQYF	TGTGCCAGCAGACCTGGACTAGCGGGGGTCCTTTCTTTTGATACGCAGTATTTT
TRBV3-1	many	.	TRBJ1-2	CASSLDPTGDYTF	TGTGCCAGCAGCCTAGACCCCACAGGCGACTACACCTTC
TRBV6-5	.	TRBD1	TRBJ1-5	CASSSIPGQGFGQPQHF	TGTGCCAGCAGTTCGATACCGGGACAGGGGTTTGGGCAGCCCCAGCATTTT
TRBV9	.	.	TRBJ2-1	CASTPTGFYNEQFF	TGTGCCAGCACCCCCACCGGGTTCTACAATGAGCAGTTCTTC
TRBV20-1	.	.	TRBJ1-2	CSARQGLYYGYTF	TGCAGTGCTAGACAGGGGCTTTACTATGGCTACACCTTC
TRBV20-1	.	TRBD1	TRBJ2-3	CSAIPGQGSTDTQYF	TGCAGTGCTATTCCGGGACAGGGAAGCACAGATACGCAGTATTTT
TRBV2	.	.	TRBJ2-2	CASSGSRGNTGELFF	TGTGCCAGCAGTGGATCCAGGGGGAACACCGGGGAGCTGTTTTTT
TRBV20-1	few	.	TRBJ2-1	CSAPWAVRAYNEQFF	TGCAGTGCTCCATGGGCCGTTCGCGCCTACAATGAGCAGTTCTTC
TRBV29-1	few	.	TRBJ2-1	CSVEGERLYNEQFF	TGCAGCGTTGAAGGAGAAAGGCTCTACAATGAGCAGTTCTTC
TRBV29-1	.	TRBD2	TRBJ2-1	CSVEKASGGFEQFF	TGCAGCGTTGAAAAGGCTAGCGGGGGTTTTGAGCAGTTCTTC
TRBV13	.	.	TRBJ1-2	CASSSRGDNYGYTF	TGTGCCAGCAGCTCGAGGGGGGACAACTATGGCTACACCTTC
TRBV12-3/TRBV12-4	few	.	TRBJ1-5	CASSSWAGRSNQPQHF	TGTGCCAGCAGTTCTTGGGCAGGGCGTAGCAATCAGCCCCAGCATTTT
TRBV12-3/TRBV12-4	.	TRBD1	TRBJ1-2	CASSLGQGVDGYTF	TGTGCCAGCAGTTTGGGACAGGGGGTGGATGGCTACACCTTC
TRBV7-2	.	TRBD1	TRBJ1-2	CASSDPAGGAGYTF	TGTGCCAGCAGTGATCCCGCAGGGGGCGCAGGCTACACCTTC
TRBV27	few	TRBD1	TRBJ1-5	CASSLGRGSQPQHF	TGTGCCAGCAGTTTAGGCAGGGGGAGTCAGCCCCAGCATTTT
TRBV5-1	.	TRBD1	TRBJ1-4	CASSSTGRTNEKLFF	TGCGCCAGCAGTTCGACAGGGAGAACTAATGAAAAACTGTTTTTT
TRBV6-5	.	TRBD1	TRBJ1-1	CASSYETGAWTEAFF	TGTGCCAGCAGTTACGAGACAGGGGCATGGACTGAAGCTTTCTTT
TRBV12-3/TRBV12-4	few	.	TRBJ1-4	CASSLADSSNEKLFF	TGTGCCAGCAGTTTGGCGGACAGCAGTAATGAAAAACTGTTTTTT
TRBV25-1	many	.	TRBJ1-2	CASSESPAHYGYTF	TGTGCCAGCAGTGAGTCGCCAGCTCACTATGGCTACACCTTC
TRBV20-1	few	TRBD1	TRBJ2-1	CSATGQAGNEQFF	TGCAGTGCTACGGGACAGGCCGGCAATGAGCAGTTCTTC
TRBV6-1	.	.	TRBJ2-1	CASSEEVTIF	TGTGCCAGCAGTGAAGAAGTGACAATCTTC
TRBV3-2	few	.	TRBJ1-5	CASSPHTITRQGSPRYSNQPQHF	TGTGCCAGCAGCCCACATACTATTACTCGACAGGGTTCCCCGCGTTATAGCAATCAGCCCCAGCATTTT
TRBV15	few	.	TRBJ1-1	CATSRDRGAAAWTEAFF	TGTGCCACCAGCAGAGATCGTGGGGCCGCTGCTTGGACTGAAGCTTTCTTT
TRBV5-1	few	.	TRBJ2-3	CASSRPPGYTQYF	TGCGCCAGCAGCCGGCCACCTGGGTATACGCAGTATTTT
TRBV28	few	TRBD1	TRBJ1-5	CASSLPGTGGAQPQHF	TGTGCCAGCAGTTTACCTGGGACAGGGGGGGCTCAGCCCCAGCATTTT
TRBV6-1	.	TRBD2	TRBJ2-7	CASKLAGDLYEQYF	TGTGCCAGCAAACTAGCGGGAGACCTCTACGAGCAGTACTTC
TRBV4-1	.	TRBD1	TRBJ1-4	CASSQDRDRAFGEKLFF	TGCGCCAGCAGCCAAGATAGGGACAGGGCGTTCGGAGAAAAACTGTTTTTT
TRBV5-4	.	.	TRBJ2-4	CASSKYTDTKNIQYF	TGTGCCAGCTCCAAATACACCGATACTAAAAACATTCAGTACTTC
TRBV12-3/TRBV12-4	few	.	TRBJ1-5	CASSTGNEQPQHF	TGTGCCAGCAGCACAGGGAACGAACAGCCCCAGCATTTT
TRBV2	few	.	TRBJ1-2	CASSGTEGSGYTF	TGTGCCAGCAGCGGGACGGAGGGGTCGGGCTACACCTTC
TRBV11-2	.	TRBD2	TRBJ2-1	CASSPRPGLGNSEQFF	TGTGCCAGCAGCCCACGCCCAGGACTAGGCAATAGTGAGCAGTTCTTC
TRBV20-1	few	.	TRBJ1-6	CSASSGYNSYNSPLHF	TGCAGTGCTAGTTCTGGGTATAACTCCTATAATTCACCCCTCCACTTT
TRBV10-3	.	TRBD2	TRBJ2-3	CAISGLAGGRTDTQYF	TGTGCCATCAGCGGACTAGCGGGGGGCAGGACAGATACGCAGTATTTT
TRBV5-1	once	TRBD2	TRBJ2-7	CASSRTSGRLPSYEQYF	TGCGCCAGCAGTCGGACTAGCGGGAGGCTTCCCTCCTACGAGCAGTACTTC
TRBV20-1	.	.	TRBJ2-5	CSASRAYQETQYF	TGCAGTGCTAGCCGCGCGTACCAAGAGACCCAGTACTTC
TRBV7-2	.	.	TRBJ1-2	CASSLVGSWGYTF	TGTGCCAGCAGCTTAGTGGGGTCCTGGGGCTACACCTTC
TRBV30	.	.	TRBJ2-1	CAWSGQYEQFF	TGTGCCTGGAGTGGTCAATATGAGCAGTTCTTC
TRBV18	many	.	TRBJ1-1	CASSPLTTRFPFF	TGTGCCAGCTCACCGTTAACCACGCGTTTTCCTTTCTTT
TRBV7-3	few	TRBD1	TRBJ1-1	CASSLTGTGDTEAFF	TGTGCCAGCAGCCTTACCGGGACAGGGGATACTGAAGCTTTCTTT
TRBV11-2	few	.	TRBJ2-2	CASSLVYRRSTGELFF	TGTGCCAGCAGCTTAGTTTACAGGAGGTCCACCGGGGAGCTGTTTTTT
TRBV4-1	few	.	TRBJ2-4	CASSQPGISQGNIQYF	TGCGCCAGCAGCCAGCCAGGTATCTCCCAAGGGAACATTCAGTACTTC
TRBV7-7	many	.	TRBJ1-1	CASSSTVNTEAFF	TGTGCCAGCAGCTCAACAGTGAACACTGAAGCTTTCTTT
TRBV5-1	.	.	TRBJ2-1	CASSTPGRHNEQFF	TGCGCCAGCAGCACCCCCGGGAGACACAATGAGCAGTTCTTC
TRBV5-1	few	.	TRBJ1-6	CASSLARTGRSPLHF	TGCGCCAGCAGCTTGGCCCGCACAGGGAGATCACCCCTCCACTTT
TRBV28	.	TRBD1	TRBJ2-1	CASSSPGGEVSNEQFF	TGTGCCAGCAGTTCTCCAGGGGGAGAGGTTTCCAATGAGCAGTTCTTC
TRBV28	.	TRBD1	TRBJ1-1	CASSTGQGAFTEAFF	TGTGCCAGCAGCACCGGACAGGGGGCTTTCACTGAAGCTTTCTTT
TRBV6-1	few	TRBD1	TRBJ2-1	CATKPGQDYNEQFF	TGTGCCACGAAACCGGGACAGGACTACAATGAGCAGTTCTTC
TRBV5-1	few	.	TRBJ2-1	CASSPGTFYNEQFF	TGCGCCAGCAGCCCAGGGACATTCTACAATGAGCAGTTCTTC
TRBV6-2/TRBV6-3	few	.	TRBJ1-1	CASSYSRDLLNTEAFF	TGTGCCAGCAGTTACTCGCGGGACCTCTTGAACACTGAAGCTTTCTTT